These 19 T cell receptor beta chains share one sample of origin, sequenced in a study of blood T cells in healthy people across ages. Sample-barcoded 5' priming and a J-beta primer mix drove a second PCR of roughly 6 to 12 cycles. One entry per CDR3 protein, called by TCRdb with MiXCR from the 5' RACE reads. This sample carries 590,000 or so distinct CDR3 sequences, roughly 31% of them seen once, and the ten largest clones take more than 15%. The sample taken for sequencing was blood. The receptors were gathered from a woman of 80 years or more in good health.

This clonotype was found many times. V gene TRBV2 combines with J gene TRBJ2-5; 9 bases agree with TRBD1. Germline CDR1 reads SNHLY; CDR2 reads FYNNEI. The CDR3 sequence is 12 residues long. CDR3 loop: CTGQGQGETQYF. As DNA, the CDR3 is TGTACCGGACAGGGGCAAGGAGAGACCCAGTACTTC.

As to this clonotype: The junction does not match germline at one end; this may be a read error. V and J are TRBV18 and TRBJ2-2, with D possibly being TRBD1 (6 bases). CDR1 and CDR2 from the germline V gene are KGHSH and LQKENI. This CDR3 is built from 14 residues. The CDR3 DNA reads TGTGCCACCTCAAGACAGGATAACACCGGGGAGCTGTTTTTT. Translated: CATSRQDNTGELFF.

On this clonotype: With a much larger clone just one base away, this may be a read error. The rearrangement uses TRBV6-5 and TRBJ1-5; D not certain. The germline V gene has CDR1 MNHEY and CDR2 SVGAGI. The CDR3 is 15 amino acids. The CDR3 spells CAGSLGFNSNQPQHF. The CDR3 region has the DNA TGTGCCGGCAGTTTGGGATTCAATAGCAATCAGCCCCAGCATTTT.

This clonotype has more than one count but fewer than ten. Here the CDR3 DNA reads TGTGCCAGCAGCTCGGGGCGGGGGAGGACCGGGGAGCTGTTTTTT. Encoded protein: CASSSGRGRTGELFF. The J gene is TRBJ2-2, the V gene TRBV11-2, with 7 bases lining up with TRBD2. This CDR3 spans 15 amino acids. Germline V CDR1 and CDR2: SGHAT, FQNNGV. The junction had 7 bases not matched to a gene; V was cut back by 4 bases and J by 5 bases.

Note on this clonotype: One junction end disagrees with the germline gene, perhaps due to a read error. The chain recombines TRBV20-1 with TRBJ2-1; the D gene is possibly TRBD2 (7 bases). CDR1 and CDR2 from the germline V gene are DFQATT and SNEGSKA (reference sequence). CDR3 length: 15 amino acids. CDR3: CSARDGGRDNNEQCF. The CDR3 DNA follows: TGCAGTGCTAGGGACGGGGGGCGGGATAACAATGAGCAGTGCTTC.

The chain combines TRBV9 with TRBJ2-1, with 12 bases aligning to TRBD2. Unmatched junction bases numbered 13, after V lost 0 bases and J lost 3 bases. Germline CDR1 reads SGDLS; CDR2 reads YYNGEE. There are 20 residues in the CDR3. CDR3 residues: CASSVGASGGEIMRYNEQFF. The CDR3 coding sequence is TGTGCCAGCAGCGTAGGGGCTAGCGGGGGGGAAATAATGCGCTACAATGAGCAGTTCTTC.

This clonotype appeared a single time. The rearrangement uses TRBV29-1 and TRBJ2-7; 8 positions match TRBD1. Looked up from germline, CDR1 is SQVTM and CDR2 is ANQGSEA. V shed 4 bases and J 4 bases; nucleotides not matched to a gene: 3. CDR3 size: 12 residues. CDR3: CSVVDREYEQYF. CDR3 bases: TGCAGCGTTGTGGACAGGGAGTACGAGCAGTACTTC.

This clonotype was detected many times. V gene TRBV6-6 combines with J gene TRBJ2-5; 10 bases are shared with TRBD1. V lost 8 bases and J lost 1; bases outside the gene matches: 7. CDR3 length: 15 amino acids. Germline-derived CDR1 and CDR2 are MNHNY and SVGAGI (reference sequence). CDR3 in DNA: TGTGCCAGCTCACCGCGGACAGGGGGCCAAGAGACCCAGTACTTC. This gives the protein CASSPRTGGQETQYF.

About this clonotype itself: A read error is possible here, since a much larger clone lies one base away. This rearrangement joins TRBV7-2 to TRBJ1-1; D possibly corresponds to TRBD1 (5 bases). CDR3 length: 14 amino acids. The germline gives CDR1 SGHTA, CDR2 FQGNSA. The CDR3: CANSSQGGDTEAFF. The CDR3 bases are TGTGCCAACAGCTCTCAGGGAGGGGACACTGAAGCTTTCTTT.

This clonotype showed up many times. A read error is possible here, since a much larger clone lies one base away. The chain has TRBV4-1 and TRBJ2-7; D remains unclear. The V end lost 1 base, the J end lost 3 bases, and 10 bases lay between the germline ends. CDR1 and CDR2 (germline): MGHRA, YSYEKL. The CDR3 is 14 residues long. CDR3 amino acids: CASSQGASCYEQYF. Here the CDR3 DNA reads TGCGCCAGCAGCCAAGGGGCGAGCTGCTACGAGCAGTACTTC.

This clonotype came up many times. This chain uses TRBV18 with TRBJ2-1, with 7 bases fitting TRBD1. The CDR3 is 13 residues long. With V trimmed by 6 bases and J by 6 bases, 5 bases remained unmatched. Per the germline V gene, CDR1 is KGHSH and CDR2 is LQKENI. The CDR3 here is CASSVDRANEQFF. CDR3 coding DNA: TGTGCCAGCTCGGTCGACAGGGCCAATGAGCAGTTCTTC.

This clonotype was observed at least ten times. This chain joins TRBV12-3 or TRBV12-4 and TRBJ1-5, with D hard to call. V lost 5 bases, J lost 0 bases, and 11 bases lay in between. This CDR3 contains 15 residues. CDR3 DNA: TGTGCCAGCAGTGGCAATGGGTTTAGCAATCAGCCCCAGCATTTT. Translating gives CASSGNGFSNQPQHF.

Comment on this clonotype: A much larger clone lies a single base off, so this may be a read error. The rearrangement uses TRBV20-1 and TRBJ1-2; TRBD1 agrees at 8 bases. The germline V gene encodes CDR1 DFQATT and CDR2 SNEGSKA (reference sequence). V lost 4 bases and J lost 7; bases outside the gene matches: 11. The CDR3 sequence is 14 residues long. The CDR3 here is CSATNTGTGVGYTF. The CDR3 nucleotides read TGCAGTGCTACTAATACCGGGACAGGTGTTGGCTACACCTTC.

At least ten counts were recorded for this clonotype. The chain is built from TRBV12-3 or TRBV12-4 and TRBJ1-2; D call uncertain. Trimming cost V 1 base and J 1 base, with 7 bases left between them. The CDR3 runs 14 residues. CDR3 residues: CASSLVGVNYGYTF. CDR3 DNA sequence: TGTGCCAGCAGTTTAGTCGGGGTTAACTATGGCTACACCTTC.

This clonotype was detected ten times or more. V and J are TRBV25-1 and TRBJ1-1, with D tentatively TRBD1 (6 bases). The germline V gene has CDR1 MGHDK and CDR2 SYGVNS. The V gene lost 6 bases and the J gene lost 4 bases, with 21 bases spanning the gap. The CDR3 covers 16 residues. The DNA of the CDR3 is TGTGCCAGCAGCGGCGTCGGTAGGGGGGAGGCCACTGAAGCTTTCTTT. Residues: CASSGVGRGEATEAFF. The complete variable domain, with remaining parts taken from reference TRBV25-1 and TRBJ1-1, reads EADIYQTPRYLVIGTGKKITLECSQTMGHDKMYWYQQDPGMELHLIHYSYGVNSTEKGDLSSESTVSRIRTEHFPLTLESARPSHTSQYLCASSGVGRGEATEAFFGQGTRLTVV.

This clonotype appeared many times. A clone one base away is much larger, so this may be a read error. The rearrangement uses TRBV7-2 and TRBJ2-7; D is perhaps TRBD1 (6 bases). The V and J ends lost 4 bases and 7 bases respectively, with 23 bases between them. The CDR3 sequence is 16 residues long. CDR1 is SGHTA and CDR2 is FQGNSA in the germline V gene. For the CDR3, the DNA is TGTGCCAGCAGCTCCCCCCCCAGGGGAACCTACAATGAGCAGTACTTC. It is translated as CASSSPPRGTYNEQYF.

This clonotype was observed a single time. This may arise from a read error, as a much more abundant clone is one base away. A read error is likely, as this CDR3 ends without the conserved phenylalanine or tryptophan. The J gene is TRBJ2-1, the V gene TRBV6-1; D might be TRBD2 (6 bases). Trimming cost V 6 bases and J 3 bases, with 15 bases left between them. CDR1 is MNHNS, CDR2 SASEGT, per germline. This CDR3 region has 15 residues. For the CDR3, the DNA is TGTGCCAGCAGGGGTTTGGAGACTAGCTACAATGAGCAGTTCGTC. Translated, it gives CASRGLETSYNEQFV.

In this sample, this clonotype turned up many times. The CDR3 nucleotides read TGCGCCAGCAGCCAAGATGACAGGGGAGGAGAGACCCAGTACTTC. Protein: CASSQDDRGGETQYF. The chain recombines TRBV4-3 with TRBJ2-5, with 8 nucleotides matching TRBD1. Germline V gene sequence: CDR1 LGHNA, CDR2 YSLEER. CDR3 length equals 15 residues. V gave up 0 bases and J gave up 4 bases; unmatched junction bases: 4.

In this sample, this clonotype turned up many times. The rearrangement joins TRBV6-5 to TRBJ1-2, with TRBD1 matching 7 bases. J gave up 2 bases and V 6 bases, and 12 bases lay outside the gene matches. The CDR3 contains 16 residues. The germline CDR1 and CDR2 sequences are MNHEY and SVGAGI. The CDR3 region has the DNA TGTGCCAGCAGGGGGACAGCCCTGGGGGGGAACTATGGCTACACCTTC. This sequence encodes CASRGTALGGNYGYTF.